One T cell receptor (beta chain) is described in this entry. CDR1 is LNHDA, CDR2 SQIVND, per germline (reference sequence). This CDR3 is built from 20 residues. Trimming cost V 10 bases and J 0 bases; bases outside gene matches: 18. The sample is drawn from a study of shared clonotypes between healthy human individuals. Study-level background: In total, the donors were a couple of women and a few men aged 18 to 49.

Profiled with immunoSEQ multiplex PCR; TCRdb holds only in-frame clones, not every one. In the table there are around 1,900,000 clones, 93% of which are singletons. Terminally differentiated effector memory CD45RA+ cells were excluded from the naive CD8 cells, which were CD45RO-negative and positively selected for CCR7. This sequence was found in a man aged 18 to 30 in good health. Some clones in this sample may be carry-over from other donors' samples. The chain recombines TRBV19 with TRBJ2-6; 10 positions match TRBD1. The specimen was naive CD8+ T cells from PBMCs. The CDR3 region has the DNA TGTGCCACAAAGAAGTTAGACAGGGGGCTAGTAGGCTCTGGGGCCAACGTCCTGACTTTC. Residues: CATKKLDRGLVGSGANVLTF.